Below, 21 T cell receptor beta chains from the same sample are listed, as sequenced in a study of regulatory T cells in long-lasting Graves disease. Time point defined: newly diagnosed GD, antithyroid drugs for less than 3 months. RNA from PBMCs was the source of the TCR library. Construction of TCR beta libraries relied on iRepertoire HTBI primers and on Arm-PCR targeting CDR3 regions. TCRdb used MiXCR to reprocess the multiplex PCR reads, holding one entry per CDR3 protein. The sample lists about 400,000 distinct CDR3 sequences, 15% to 17% occurring once. The specimen was peripheral blood mononuclear cells (PBMCs), collected at new diagnosis, from a patient treated with antithyroid drugs. The origin of the receptors is a female donor with Graves disease.

This clonotype was seen many times. The chain is built from TRBV3-1 and TRBJ1-2, with D uncertain. Germline V gene data show CDR1 as LGHDT and CDR2 as YNNKEL (reference sequence). V was pared by 4 bases and J by 3 bases, with 18 bases between. This CDR3 comprises 16 residues. The CDR3 DNA sequence: TGTGCCAGCAGCCCCCTACCGGCAGGTGACCACTATGGCTACACCTTC. It codes for CASSPLPAGDHYGYTF.

The chain couples TRBV5-1 to TRBJ2-3; D is ambiguous. V lost 2 bases and J 5 bases, leaving 12 bases between the germline ends. The CDR3 runs to 14 residues. The germline V gene encodes CDR1 SGHRS and CDR2 YFSETQ. CDR3 in DNA: TGCGCCAGCAGCTTAACGAAGGTGGGAGATACGCAGTATTTT. Translated: CASSLTKVGDTQYF.

This clonotype was seen many times. The chain uses TRBV4-1 and TRBJ2-7; no firm D call. The CDR3 has 16 amino acids. V lost 0 bases and J 5 bases, leaving 17 bases between the germline ends. Germline CDR1 and CDR2: MGHRA and YSYEKL. The DNA of the CDR3 is TGCGCCAGCAGCCAAGACAACGGGCGGATTGTCCACGAGCAGTACTTC. Protein sequence: CASSQDNGRIVHEQYF.

This clonotype was found many times. The CDR3 spells CASSLAGGRGYTF. DNA of the CDR3: TGTGCCAGCAGTTTGGCAGGGGGCAGAGGCTACACCTTC. This chain joins TRBV28 and TRBJ1-2, with 8 positions matching TRBD1. This CDR3 comprises 13 residues. V shed 3 bases and J 8 bases; nucleotides not matched to a gene: 5. Germline V CDR1 and CDR2: MDHEN, SYDVKM.

This clonotype appeared many times. This chain links TRBV9 with TRBJ1-1, with D unresolved. The CDR3 length is 17 residues. V was pared by 0 bases and J by 0 bases, with 15 bases between. CDR1 and CDR2 from the germline V gene are SGDLS and YYNGEE. The CDR3 loop is CASSVGLRIKLNTEAFF. The CDR3 nucleotides are TGTGCCAGCAGCGTAGGACTTAGGATCAAGCTGAACACTGAAGCTTTCTTT.

The genes are TRBV28 and TRBJ1-1; D is unclear. Trimming took 3 bases from V and 0 from J, leaving 8 bases between them. This CDR3 contains 14 residues. Germline V gives CDR1 MDHEN, CDR2 SYDVKM. The CDR3 nucleotides are TGTGCCAGCAGTTTTGTACAGTTGAACACTGAAGCTTTCTTT. It codes for CASSFVQLNTEAFF.

There are many counts of this clonotype. The V gene is TRBV3-1, the J gene TRBJ2-3; TRBD2 matches 10 bases. The germline CDR1 and CDR2 sequences are LGHDT and YNNKEL (reference sequence). With V trimmed by 4 bases and J by 5 bases, 12 bases remained unmatched. This CDR3 has 17 amino acids. This chain's CDR3 is CASSPQGSGGELDTQYF. The CDR3 region has the DNA TGTGCCAGCAGCCCGCAGGGGAGCGGGGGGGAGTTAGATACGCAGTATTTT.

This clonotype was found many times. The J gene is TRBJ2-7, the V gene TRBV20-1; 7 bases fit TRBD2. V gave up 6 bases and J gave up 2 bases; unmatched junction bases: 10. The CDR3 consists of 14 residues. CDR1 DFQATT and CDR2 SNEGSKA come from the germline V gene (reference sequence). The CDR3 sequence is CSATPSGRAYEQYF. CDR3 DNA: TGCAGTGCCACCCCTAGCGGACGGGCCTACGAGCAGTACTTC.

This clonotype was picked up many times. The rearrangement uses TRBV12-3 or TRBV12-4 and TRBJ1-5, with a tentative D call TRBD1 (6 bases). V lost 6 bases, J lost 3 bases, and 12 bases lay in between. The CDR3 is 14 amino acids. The CDR3 region has the DNA TGTGCCAGCAGACCTGGACAGATCAATCAGCCCCAGCATTTT. Amino acids: CASRPGQINQPQHF.

This clonotype was counted ten times or more. This chain links TRBV7-9 with TRBJ1-1, with D tentatively TRBD1 (5 bases). The CDR3 spans 14 residues. The V end lost 3 bases, the J end lost 1 base, and 9 bases lay between the germline ends. CDR1 and CDR2 (germline): SEHNR, FQNEAQ (reference sequence). CDR3 sequence: CASSFGAQNTEAFF. Here the CDR3 DNA reads TGTGCCAGCAGCTTCGGGGCTCAGAACACTGAAGCTTTCTTT.

This clonotype has ten or more counts. V gene TRBV7-6 combines with J gene TRBJ2-5; D is undetermined. CDR1 is SGHVS and CDR2 is FNYEAQ in the germline V gene. The CDR3 sequence is 15 residues long. Deletions cut 4 bases from V and 5 bases from J, with 17 bases between. The CDR3 reads CASSSKPPVGETQYF. CDR3 bases: TGTGCCAGCAGCTCAAAACCGCCCGTAGGGGAGACCCAGTACTTC. Variable domain in full (rest from reference TRBV7-6 and TRBJ2-5): GAGVSQSPRYKVTKRGQDVALRCDPISGHVSLYWYRQALGQGPEFLTYFNYEAQQDKSGLPNDRFSAERPEGSISTLTIQRTEQRDSAMYRCASSSKPPVGETQYFGPGTRLLVL.

This clonotype was detected many times. The chain is built from TRBV27 and TRBJ1-1; 9 bases match TRBD1. Unmatched junction bases numbered 12, after V lost 6 bases and J lost 7 bases. Looked up from germline, CDR1 is MNHEY and CDR2 is SMNVEV (reference sequence). There are 15 residues in the CDR3. The CDR3: CASRFTGGWDLEAFF. In nucleotides, the CDR3 is TGTGCCAGCAGATTCACAGGGGGCTGGGACCTTGAAGCTTTCTTT.

This clonotype was recorded at least ten times. V is TRBV2 and J is TRBJ2-3; D remains ambiguous. Trimming left V 4 bases short and J 5 bases short, with 7 bases between. The CDR3 extends over 12 amino acids. The germline CDR1 and CDR2 sequences are SNHLY and FYNNEI. In DNA form, the CDR3 reads TGTGCCAGCAGTGCTTCAGAAGATACGCAGTATTTT. Protein: CASSASEDTQYF.

A few counts support this clonotype. The chain joins TRBV19 to TRBJ2-1, with a tentative D call TRBD2 (6 bases). Germline CDR1 LNHDA, CDR2 SQIVND (reference sequence). The CDR3 sequence is 15 residues long. V lost 6 bases, J lost 5 bases, and 17 bases lay in between. This CDR3 is CASRPRRDWNNEQFF. The CDR3 region has the DNA TGTGCCAGTAGACCCCGGCGGGACTGGAACAATGAGCAGTTCTTC.

The table lists this clonotype with many counts. The V and J genes are TRBV6-2 or TRBV6-3 and TRBJ1-1, with no clear D. V was cut by 6 bases and J by 1 base, with 21 bases left in between. Germline values: CDR1 MNHEY, CDR2 SVGEGT. This CDR3 has 17 amino acids. The CDR3, as DNA: TGTGCCAGCAGAACGACACGGCGTCCTCGAAGGAACACTGAAGCTTTCTTT. Residues: CASRTTRRPRRNTEAFF.

This sequence joins TRBV12-3 or TRBV12-4 and TRBJ2-1, with D perhaps being TRBD1 or TRBD2 (6 bases each). V dropped 5 bases and J dropped 6 bases, with 17 bases sitting between them. The CDR3 runs to 15 residues. The CDR3 coding sequence is TGTGCCAGCAGTCTTAAACAGGGAGGAGGCAATGAGCAGTTCTTC. This encodes CASSLKQGGGNEQFF.

The table lists this clonotype with a few counts. V and J are TRBV7-2 and TRBJ2-7; 9 nucleotides match TRBD1. The CDR3 has 13 residues. The ends lost 3 bases at V and 5 bases at J; junction bases unmatched: 2. The germline CDR1 and CDR2 sequences are SGHTA and FQGNSA. CDR3 protein: CASSFGTGNEQYF. Here the CDR3 DNA reads TGTGCCAGCAGCTTCGGGACAGGGAACGAGCAGTACTTC. Variable domain in full (rest from reference TRBV7-2 and TRBJ2-7): GAGVSQSPSNKVTEKGKDVELRCDPISGHTALYWYRQSLGQGLEFLIYFQGNSAPDKSGLPSDRFSAERTGGSVSTLTIQRTQQEDSAVYLCASSFGTGNEQYFGPGTRLTVT.

The genes are TRBV7-2 and TRBJ2-7, with TRBD2 matching 9 bases. The CDR3 loop spans 15 amino acids. V shed 4 bases and J 0 bases; nucleotides not matched to a gene: 4. CDR1 and CDR2 from the germline V gene are SGHTA and FQGNSA. The CDR3 nucleotides read TGTGCCAGCAGCTCAGCTAGCGGGACCTCCTACGAGCAGTACTTC. Residues: CASSSASGTSYEQYF.

This clonotype was seen at least ten times. The chain links TRBV24-1 to TRBJ2-1; 10 nucleotides align to TRBD2. Trimming cost V 1 base and J 4 bases; bases outside gene matches: 3. CDR1 KGHDR and CDR2 SFDVKD come from the germline V gene. The CDR3 runs to 16 residues. The CDR3 loop is CATSDFSSGGYNEQFF. CDR3 DNA sequence: TGTGCCACCAGTGATTTCTCTAGCGGGGGATACAATGAGCAGTTCTTC.

This clonotype has a count of ten or more. A read error may account for a junction end that differs from germline. The chain links TRBV2 to TRBJ2-5; 7 nucleotides line up with TRBD1. Germline V gene sequence: CDR1 SNHLY, CDR2 FYNNEI. The CDR3 runs to 14 residues. The CDR3 bases are TGTGCCAGCAGTGAAGGGGACAGAAGGGAGACCCAGTGCTTC. Residues: CASSEGDRRETQCF.

This clonotype has a count of ten or more. This chain joins TRBV13 and TRBJ1-6; 7 nucleotides agree with TRBD1. CDR1 and CDR2 (germline): PRHDT, FYEKMQ (reference sequence). The V and J ends lost 0 bases and 8 bases, in that order; junction bases with no gene match: 7. This CDR3 region has 16 residues. The CDR3 reads CASSLGQGGFDSPLHF. The CDR3 DNA sequence: TGTGCCAGCAGCTTAGGGCAGGGGGGCTTTGATTCACCCCTCCACTTT.